This passage covers 2 T cell receptor beta chains from one sample sequenced in a study of human T cells and chemical hapten exposure. Time point defined: patch test 2, 6 weeks after DPC sensitization. Treatment defined: therapeutic diphenylcyclopropenone sensitization with weekly scalp DPC. TCRdb re-derived calls from the RACE reads in MiXCR, one entry per CDR3 protein. The sample lists over 70,000 distinct CDR3 sequences; 7.5% to 9.5% were seen once. The sequencing here drew on whole blood, taken in connection with sensitization to the hapten diphenylcyclopropenone (DPC). Receptor source: a woman aged 50 to 60 with alopecia areata. Some clones in this sample may be carry-over from other donors' samples.

This clonotype was recorded many times. The chain carries TRBV6-1 and TRBJ1-5, with TRBD1 identical over 9 bases. Germline CDR1 reads MNHNS; CDR2 reads SASEGT. This CDR3 is 18 amino acids long. Losses at the gene ends were 5 bases for V and 5 bases for J; bases not matched to a gene: 16. The CDR3 nucleotides read TGTGCCAGCAGTAAACTCTATTCCGGGACAGGGAAGGATCAGCCCCAGCATTTT. Protein product: CASSKLYSGTGKDQPQHF.

The J gene is TRBJ2-1, the V gene TRBV10-3; tentative D call: TRBD1 (5 bases). V gave up 2 bases and J gave up 0 bases, with 8 bases separating them. Germline V gene sequence: CDR1 ENHRY, CDR2 SYGVKD. There are 15 residues in the CDR3. The CDR3 loop reads CAISEPDSSYNEQFF. The CDR3 DNA reads TGTGCCATCAGTGAGCCTGACAGCTCCTACAATGAGCAGTTCTTC.